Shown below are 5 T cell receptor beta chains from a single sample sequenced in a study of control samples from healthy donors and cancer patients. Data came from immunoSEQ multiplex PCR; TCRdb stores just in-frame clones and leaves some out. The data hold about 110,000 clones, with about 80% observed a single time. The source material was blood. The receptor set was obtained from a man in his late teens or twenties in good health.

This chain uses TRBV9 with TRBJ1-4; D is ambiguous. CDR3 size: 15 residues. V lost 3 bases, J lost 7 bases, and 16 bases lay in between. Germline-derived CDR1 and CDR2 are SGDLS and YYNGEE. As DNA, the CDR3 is TGTGCCAGCAGCGGACCTTCAGGCGCTAGTGAAAAACTGTTTTTT. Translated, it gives CASSGPSGASEKLFF.

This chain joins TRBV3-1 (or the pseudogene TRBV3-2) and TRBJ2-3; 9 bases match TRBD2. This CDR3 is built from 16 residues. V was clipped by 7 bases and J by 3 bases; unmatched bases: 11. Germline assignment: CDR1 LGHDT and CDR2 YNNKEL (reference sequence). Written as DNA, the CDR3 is TGTGCCAGCACGCGCGGGGGGGCCTTTTCGACAGATACGCAGTATTTT. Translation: CASTRGGAFSTDTQYF.

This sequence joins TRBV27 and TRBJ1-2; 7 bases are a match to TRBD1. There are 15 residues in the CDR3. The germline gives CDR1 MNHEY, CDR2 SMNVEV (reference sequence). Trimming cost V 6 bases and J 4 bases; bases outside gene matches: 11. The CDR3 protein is CASSPHAGGVYGYTF. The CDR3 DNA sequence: TGTGCCAGCAGCCCTCATGCAGGGGGAGTCTATGGCTACACCTTC.

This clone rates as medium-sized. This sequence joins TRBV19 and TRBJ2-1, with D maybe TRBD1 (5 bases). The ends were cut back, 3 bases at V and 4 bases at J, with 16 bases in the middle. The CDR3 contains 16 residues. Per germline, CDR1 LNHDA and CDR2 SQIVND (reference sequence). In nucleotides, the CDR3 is TGTGCCAGTAGTATCGGTTGGGGCAGTTCATACAATGAGCAGTTCTTC. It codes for CASSIGWGSSYNEQFF. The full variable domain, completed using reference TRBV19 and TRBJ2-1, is DGGITQSPKYLFRKEGQNVTLSCEQNLNHDAMYWYRQDPGQGLRLIYYSQIVNDFQKGDIAEGYSVSREKKESFPLTVTSAQKNPTAFYLCASSIGWGSSYNEQFFGPGTRLTVL.

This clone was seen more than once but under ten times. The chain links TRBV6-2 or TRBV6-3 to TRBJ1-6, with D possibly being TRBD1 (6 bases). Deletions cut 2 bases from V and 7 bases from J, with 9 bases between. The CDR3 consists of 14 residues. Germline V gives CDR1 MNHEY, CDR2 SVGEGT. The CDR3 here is CASSYNGQNSPLHF. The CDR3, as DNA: TGTGCCAGCAGTTACAACGGACAGAATTCACCCCTCCACTTT.